The present T cell receptor (beta chain) was sequenced within a study of blood T cell repertoires in COVID-19. The overall study: Nucleic acid was either cDNA or gDNA, and it came from T cells, B-cell-depleted T cells, or PBMCs.

The repertoire was sequenced with immunoSEQ multiplex PCR; TCRdb's copy has only in-frame clones and lacks some. The data hold some 300,000 clones, with over 85% observed a single time. V was clipped by 6 bases and J by 7 bases, with 12 bases between them. There are 13 residues in the CDR3. Two negative PCRs, clearance, or symptom resolution were required of recovered Cohort 3 donors. Sample: PBMCs or T cells enriched from blood (not recorded which). The origin of this receptor is a young woman who had recovered from COVID-19. The rearrangement links TRBV12-3 or TRBV12-4 to TRBJ1-4; D may be TRBD1 (5 bases). The CDR3 sequence: CASSHPGGEKLFF. Here the CDR3 DNA reads TGTGCCAGCAGCCACCCGGGGGGTGAAAAACTGTTTTTT.